Here is one T cell receptor (beta chain) with its context. In this sample, this clone turned up once. The specificity of this receptor is unknown. No base-level quality is on record; no much larger clone is a single base apart. For deep sequencing, each PBMC sample was run in six replicates, with libraries mostly built from about 0.45 ug of input genomic DNA. TCRbeta libraries were prepared with the immunoSEQ hsTCRbeta kit according to the manufacturer's instructions. The completed libraries were mixed into a single pool at 3 nM, then sequenced with an Illumina NovaSeq 6000 S4 flow cell. The paper's data handling went like this. Raw data preprocessing and quality control were performed with the immunoSEQ Analyzer. The analysis was limited to productive rearrangements, and each clonotype was defined by a unique CDR3 amino acid sequence. Repertoire clonality was estimated as the Gini-Simpson index, computed with the R package tcR. Gini indices were compared with Student's t test, and associations with tumor size change were assessed by Pearson correlation. TCRdb stores this immuneACCESS table with in-frame sequences only. Part of the clones is absent; in the studies checked, under half of the shortfall reflects unresolved V genes, and no reason is known for the rest. V and J calls and clone size follow that table, whereas D and trimming were derived from the DNA. For this sample there are roughly 18,000 clones; roughly 78% appear just once. Of the sample, 2.5% to 3.5% falls within the top ten clones.

The record originates from a study of neoadjuvant anti-PD-1 for oral cavity cancer (dated by TCRdb to the early 2020s). Study-wide context: Patients mostly received three to four biweekly doses of nivolumab at 3 mg/kg before curative-intent surgical resection. The parent correlative cohort included about a dozen patients, with an approximately 30% response rate. Responders were defined as patients with complete response, partial response or stable disease by RECIST 1.1; non-responders were defined as patients with progression. For patients who did not progress, a fourth nivolumab dose was given around day 43, followed by definitive surgical resection on days 50-56.

Paper-wide results and their limitations: After neoadjuvant nivolumab, significantly higher T cell clonality (Gini index) was found within PBMCs in non-responders than in responders. TCR analyses included only three patients per response group, and the authors called for larger cohorts for validation. A higher pretreatment blood Treg/Th17 ratio correlated with both higher pretreatment blood TCRbeta clonality and lower post-treatment tumor TCRbeta clonality.

Including cysteine and phenylalanine, the CDR3 has 13 amino acids. Here the CDR3 DNA is all that survives: 39 bases in frame from base 1. Taken from the germline V gene (reference sequence), the CDR1 and CDR2 loops are WNHNN and SYGVQD. V loses 2 bases of germline sequence and J loses 4 bases, and the interval between the two ends is 9 bases. The intended sense of this specimen's time point label: before neoadjuvant nivolumab. Patients had been newly diagnosed with stage II-IVA oral cavity squamous cell carcinoma, and no prior systemic or radiation treatment had been given to the patients. The cohort was made up of patients with locally advanced, HPV-negative oral cavity squamous cell carcinoma. Peripheral blood mononuclear cells were analyzed directly and were not maintained or expanded in culture. The samples were obtained from a longitudinal correlative study of a single-arm phase II trial testing neoadjuvant nivolumab in oral cavity squamous cell carcinoma. Genomic DNA-based TCRbeta sequencing was performed on subject-matched pre- and post-treatment PBMCs and tumors from three responders and three non-responders. Peripheral blood mononuclear cells were collected before nivolumab treatment and were collected again after treatment, at the time of surgery. The Maxwell RSC DNA from Cells kit was used to isolate genomic DNA from PBMCs.

The sequences come from PBMCs, collected before nivolumab (anti-PD-1) treatment. The chain uses TRBV10-1 and TRBJ2-7; the D segment could be TRBD1, given 5 matching bases. The clonotype originates from a person between 40 and 85 years old with oral cavity squamous cell carcinoma. The CDR3 has the sequence CASSEGARYEQYF. The DNA reads as follows: TGCGCCAGCAGTGAGGGGGCGCGATACGAGCAGTACTTC.